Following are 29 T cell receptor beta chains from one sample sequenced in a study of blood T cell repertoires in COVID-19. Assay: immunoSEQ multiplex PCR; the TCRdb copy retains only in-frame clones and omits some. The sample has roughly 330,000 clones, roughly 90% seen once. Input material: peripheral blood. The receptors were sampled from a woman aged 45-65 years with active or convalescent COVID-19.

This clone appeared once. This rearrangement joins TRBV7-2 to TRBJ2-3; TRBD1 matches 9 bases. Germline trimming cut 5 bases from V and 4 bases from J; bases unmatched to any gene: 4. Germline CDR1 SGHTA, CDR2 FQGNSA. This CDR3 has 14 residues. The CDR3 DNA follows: TGTGCCAGCAGCCGCGGACAGGGGCCAGATACGCAGTATTTT. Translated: CASSRGQGPDTQYF.

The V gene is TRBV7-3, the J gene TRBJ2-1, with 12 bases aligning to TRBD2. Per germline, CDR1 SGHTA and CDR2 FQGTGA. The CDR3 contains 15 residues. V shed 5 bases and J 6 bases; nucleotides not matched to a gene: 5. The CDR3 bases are TGTGCCAGCAGCCCGACTAGCGGGAGTCCCAATGAGCAGTTCTTC. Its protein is CASSPTSGSPNEQFF. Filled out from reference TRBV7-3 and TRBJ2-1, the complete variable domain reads GAGVSQTPSNKVTEKGKYVELRCDPISGHTALYWYRQSLGQGPEFLIYFQGTGAADDSGLPNDRFFAVRPEGSVSTLKIQRTERGDSAVYLCASSPTSGSPNEQFFGPGTRLTVL.

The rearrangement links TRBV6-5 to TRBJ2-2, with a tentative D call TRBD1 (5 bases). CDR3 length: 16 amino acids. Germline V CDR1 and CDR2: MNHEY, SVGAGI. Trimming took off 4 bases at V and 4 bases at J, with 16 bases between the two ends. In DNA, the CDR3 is TGTGCCAGCAGTTCTCTCCTTGGGGCTTCCACCGGGGAGCTGTTTTTT. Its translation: CASSSLLGASTGELFF.

In nucleotides, the CDR3 is TGTGCCAGTAGTATAGCCCCCGGACAGGGCAGGTTGAATGAGCAGTTCTTC. It specifies CASSIAPGQGRLNEQFF. The chain is built from TRBV19 and TRBJ2-1, with TRBD1 matching 8 bases. The length of the CDR3 is 17 residues. The V and J ends lost 1 base and 7 bases, in that order; junction bases with no gene match: 12. CDR1 is LNHDA and CDR2 is SQIVND in the germline V gene (reference sequence).

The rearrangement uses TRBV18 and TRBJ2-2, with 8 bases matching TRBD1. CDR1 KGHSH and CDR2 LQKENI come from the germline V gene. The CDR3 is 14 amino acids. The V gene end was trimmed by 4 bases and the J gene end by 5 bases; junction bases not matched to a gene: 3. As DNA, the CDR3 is TGTGCCAGCTCACGAGACAGGGGTACCGGGGAGCTGTTTTTT. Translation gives CASSRDRGTGELFF.

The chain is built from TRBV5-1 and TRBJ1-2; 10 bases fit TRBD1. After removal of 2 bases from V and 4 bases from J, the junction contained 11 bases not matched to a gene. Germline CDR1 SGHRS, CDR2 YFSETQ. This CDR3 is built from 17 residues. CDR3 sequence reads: CASSFPESGQGVYGYTF. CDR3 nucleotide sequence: TGCGCCAGCAGCTTCCCCGAGAGCGGACAGGGGGTCTATGGCTACACCTTC.

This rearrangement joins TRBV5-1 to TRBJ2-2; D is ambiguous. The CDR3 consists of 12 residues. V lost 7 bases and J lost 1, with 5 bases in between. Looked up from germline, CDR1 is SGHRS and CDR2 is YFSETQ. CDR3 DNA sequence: TGCGCCAGCGGCAAGAACACCGGGGAGCTGTTTTTT. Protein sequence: CASGKNTGELFF.

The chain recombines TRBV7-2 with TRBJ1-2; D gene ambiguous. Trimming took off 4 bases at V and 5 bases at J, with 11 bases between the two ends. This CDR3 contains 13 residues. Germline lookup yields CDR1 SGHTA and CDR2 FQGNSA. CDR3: CASSSEMPYGYTF. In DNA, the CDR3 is TGTGCCAGCAGCTCTGAGATGCCTTATGGCTACACCTTC.

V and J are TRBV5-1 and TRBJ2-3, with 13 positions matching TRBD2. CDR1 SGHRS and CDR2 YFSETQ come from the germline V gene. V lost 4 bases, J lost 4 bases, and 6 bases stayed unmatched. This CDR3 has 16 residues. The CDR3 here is CASSLVLAGGSDTQYF. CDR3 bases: TGCGCCAGCAGCCTTGTACTAGCGGGGGGGTCAGATACGCAGTATTTT.

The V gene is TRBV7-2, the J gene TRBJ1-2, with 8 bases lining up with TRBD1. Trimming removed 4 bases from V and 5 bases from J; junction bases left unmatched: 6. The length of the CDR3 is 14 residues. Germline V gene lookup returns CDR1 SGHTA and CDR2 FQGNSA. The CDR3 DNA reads TGTGCCAGCAGCTCCCGGGACAGGTATTATGGCTACACCTTC. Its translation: CASSSRDRYYGYTF. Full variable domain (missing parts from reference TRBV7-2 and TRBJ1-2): GAGVSQSPSNKVTEKGKDVELRCDPISGHTALYWYRQSLGQGLEFLIYFQGNSAPDKSGLPSDRFSAERTGGSVSTLTIQRTQQEDSAVYLCASSSRDRYYGYTFGSGTRLTVV.

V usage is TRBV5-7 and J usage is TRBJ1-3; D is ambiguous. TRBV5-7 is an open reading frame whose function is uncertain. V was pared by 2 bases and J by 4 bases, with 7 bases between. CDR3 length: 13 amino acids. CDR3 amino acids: CASSFVLGNTIYF. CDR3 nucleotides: TGTGCCAGCAGCTTCGTGTTAGGAAACACCATATATTTT.

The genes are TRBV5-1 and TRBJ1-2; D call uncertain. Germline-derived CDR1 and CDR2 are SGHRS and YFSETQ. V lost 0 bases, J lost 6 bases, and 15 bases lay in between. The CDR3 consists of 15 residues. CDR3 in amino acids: CASSLAGAYSNGYTF. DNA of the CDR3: TGCGCCAGCAGCTTGGCCGGAGCATACTCAAATGGCTACACCTTC.

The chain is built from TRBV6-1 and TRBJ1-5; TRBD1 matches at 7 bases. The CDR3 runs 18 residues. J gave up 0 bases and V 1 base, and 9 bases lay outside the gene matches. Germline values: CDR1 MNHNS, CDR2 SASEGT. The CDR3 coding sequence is TGTGCCAGCAGTGAAGGGATCGGGACAGCGAATAGCAATCAGCCCCAGCATTTT. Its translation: CASSEGIGTANSNQPQHF.

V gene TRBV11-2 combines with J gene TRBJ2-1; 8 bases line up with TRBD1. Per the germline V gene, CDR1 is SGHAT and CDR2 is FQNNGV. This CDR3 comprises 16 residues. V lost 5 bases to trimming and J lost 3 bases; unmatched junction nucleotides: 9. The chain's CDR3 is CASSGSYRGSYNEQFF. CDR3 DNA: TGTGCCAGCAGCGGAAGCTACAGGGGGAGCTACAATGAGCAGTTCTTC.

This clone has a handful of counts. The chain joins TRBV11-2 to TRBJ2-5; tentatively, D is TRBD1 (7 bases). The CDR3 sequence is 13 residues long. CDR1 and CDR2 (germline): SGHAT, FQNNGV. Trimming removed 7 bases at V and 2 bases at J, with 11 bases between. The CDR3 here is CASTQGGQETQYF. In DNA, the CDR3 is TGTGCCAGCACCCAGGGGGGACAAGAGACCCAGTACTTC. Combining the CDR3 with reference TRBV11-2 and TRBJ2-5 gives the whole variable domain EAGVAQSPRYKIIEKRQSVAFWCNPISGHATLYWYQQILGQGPKLLIQFQNNGVVDDSQLPKDRFSAERLKGVDSTLKIQPAKLEDSAVYLCASTQGGQETQYFGPGTRLLVL.

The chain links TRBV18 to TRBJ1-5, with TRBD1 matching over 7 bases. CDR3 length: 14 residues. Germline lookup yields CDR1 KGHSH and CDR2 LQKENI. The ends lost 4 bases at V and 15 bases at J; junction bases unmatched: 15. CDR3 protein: CASSLYDREIRGHF. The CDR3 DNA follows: TGTGCCAGCTCACTTTACGACAGGGAGATAAGGGGGCATTTT.

The CDR3 nucleotides are TGTGCCAGCAGCCCGGGGACAGGCAGCTATGGCTACACCTTC. Protein: CASSPGTGSYGYTF. The chain joins TRBV7-8 to TRBJ1-2; TRBD1 matches 8 bases. The CDR3 runs 14 residues. The V gene's germline CDR1 is SGHVS and CDR2 FQNEAQ. J lost 4 bases, V lost 5 bases, and 6 bases had no gene match.

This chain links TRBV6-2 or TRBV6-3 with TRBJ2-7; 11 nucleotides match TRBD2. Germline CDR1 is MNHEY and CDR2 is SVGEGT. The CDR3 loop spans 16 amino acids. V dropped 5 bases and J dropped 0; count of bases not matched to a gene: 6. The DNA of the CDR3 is TGTGCCAGCAGTGATAATAGCGGGAGGGCCTCCTACGAGCAGTACTTC. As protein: CASSDNSGRASYEQYF.

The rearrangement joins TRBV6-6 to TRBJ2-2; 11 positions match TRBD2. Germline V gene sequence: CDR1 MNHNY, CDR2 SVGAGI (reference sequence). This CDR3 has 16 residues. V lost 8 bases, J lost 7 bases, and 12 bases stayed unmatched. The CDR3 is CASGASGRRLGGELFF. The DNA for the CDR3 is TGTGCCAGCGGTGCTAGCGGGAGGCGGCTGGGCGGGGAGCTGTTTTTT.

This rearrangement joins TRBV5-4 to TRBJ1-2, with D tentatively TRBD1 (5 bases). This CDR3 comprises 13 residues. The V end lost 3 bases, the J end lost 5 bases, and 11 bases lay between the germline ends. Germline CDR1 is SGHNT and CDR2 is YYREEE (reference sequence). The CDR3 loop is CASSSKGRYGYTF. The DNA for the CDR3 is TGTGCCAGCAGCTCAAAGGGGAGGTATGGCTACACCTTC.

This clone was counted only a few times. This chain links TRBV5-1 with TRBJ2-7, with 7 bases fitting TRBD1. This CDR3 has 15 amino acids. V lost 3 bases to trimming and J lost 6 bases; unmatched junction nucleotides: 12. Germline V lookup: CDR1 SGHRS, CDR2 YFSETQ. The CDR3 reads CASSSTPGTAFEQYF. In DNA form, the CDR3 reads TGCGCCAGCAGCTCGACTCCCGGGACAGCCTTCGAGCAGTACTTC.

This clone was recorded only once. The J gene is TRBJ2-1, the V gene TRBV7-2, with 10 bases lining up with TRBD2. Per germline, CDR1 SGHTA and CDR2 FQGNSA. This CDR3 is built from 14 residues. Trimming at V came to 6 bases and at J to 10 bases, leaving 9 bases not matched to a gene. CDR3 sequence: CASRLRAGGGEQFF. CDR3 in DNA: TGTGCCAGCAGGCTGCGAGCGGGAGGGGGGGAGCAGTTCTTC.

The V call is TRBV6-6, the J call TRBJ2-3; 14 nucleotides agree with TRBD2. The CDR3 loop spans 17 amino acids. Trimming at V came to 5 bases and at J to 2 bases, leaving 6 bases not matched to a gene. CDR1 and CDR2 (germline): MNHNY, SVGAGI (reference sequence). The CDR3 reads CASSPGLAGGLTDTQYF. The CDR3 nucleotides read TGTGCCAGCAGTCCCGGACTAGCGGGGGGTCTCACAGATACGCAGTATTTT.

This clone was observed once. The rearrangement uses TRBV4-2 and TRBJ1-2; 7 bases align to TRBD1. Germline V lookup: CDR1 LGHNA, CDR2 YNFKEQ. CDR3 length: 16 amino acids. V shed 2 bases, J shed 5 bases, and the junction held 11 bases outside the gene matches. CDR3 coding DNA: TGTGCCAGCAGCCAACCCCCCGACAGGGACGAATATGGCTACACCTTC. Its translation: CASSQPPDRDEYGYTF.

The CDR3, as DNA: TGTGCCAGCAGCTACGGGCCGGGGGGCTTGGACAATGAGCAGTTCTTC. Its protein is CASSYGPGGLDNEQFF. The V call is TRBV7-8, the J call TRBJ2-1; D perhaps matches TRBD2 (7 bases). From germline, CDR1 is SGHVS and CDR2 FQNEAQ. This CDR3 spans 16 amino acids. V was clipped by 4 bases and J by 5 bases, with 18 bases between them.

CDR3 sequence reads: CASSRLAGDYEQYF. In DNA, the CDR3 is TGTGCCAGCAGCCGACTAGCGGGGGACTACGAGCAGTACTTC. The V gene is TRBV2, the J gene TRBJ2-7; 12 bases map to TRBD2. Germline lookup yields CDR1 SNHLY and CDR2 FYNNEI. The CDR3 extends over 14 amino acids. Trimming at V came to 6 bases and at J to 3 bases, leaving 3 bases not matched to a gene.

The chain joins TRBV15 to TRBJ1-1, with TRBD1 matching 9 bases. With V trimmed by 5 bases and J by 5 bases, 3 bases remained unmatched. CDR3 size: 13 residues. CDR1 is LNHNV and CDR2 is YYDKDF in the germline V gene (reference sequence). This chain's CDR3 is CATSSDRGTEAFF. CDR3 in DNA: TGTGCCACCAGCTCCGACAGGGGGACTGAAGCTTTCTTT.

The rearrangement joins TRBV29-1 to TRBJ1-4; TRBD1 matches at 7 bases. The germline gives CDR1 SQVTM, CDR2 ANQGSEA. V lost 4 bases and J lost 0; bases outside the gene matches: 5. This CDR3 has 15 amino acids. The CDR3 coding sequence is TGCAGCGTTGGGGGACAGCCAGCAACTAATGAAAAACTGTTTTTT. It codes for CSVGGQPATNEKLFF.

The CDR3 protein is CASSPLGDYNEQFF. CDR3 DNA: TGTGCCAGCAGCCCCCTAGGAGACTACAATGAGCAGTTCTTC. This chain connects TRBV7-8 to TRBJ2-1; D is undetermined. The CDR3 is 14 amino acids. Germline V gives CDR1 SGHVS, CDR2 FQNEAQ. With 5 bases removed from V and 3 bases from J, the gap between germline ends came to 11 bases.